These T cell receptor beta chains were read from a single sample in a study of post-analysis software for immune sequencing data. TCRdb recomputed calls from the PCR reads with MiXCR, one row per CDR3 protein. The data show 400,000 to 500,000 distinct CDR3 sequences, with about 39% seen just once and 7.6% held by the top ten. Sequences were obtained from blood. These TCRs come from a girl aged 2 to 10 with multiple sclerosis. CDR3s include the opening cysteine and the closing phenylalanine or tryptophan. A D gene is named only where the DNA matches it firmly. Size is omitted from some rows. Given values are once, few, many or a class for expanded clones.

TGCAGCGTTGAAATAAGGAGTCCCGGAGATACGCAGTATTTT	CSVEIRSPGDTQYF	NA	NA	TRBJ2-3	TRBV29-1
TGCAGCGTTGAAGTTGAGGGACCTTTCACAGATACGCAGTATTTT	CSVEVEGPFTDTQYF	NA	few	TRBJ2-3	TRBV29-1
TGTGCCAGCAGCTTAGATCCGGGCATCAATGGCGGCTACACCTTC	CASSLDPGINGGYTF	NA	NA	TRBJ1-2	TRBV11-2
TGTGCCAGCAGTTACTACGTAAGACTAGCCCCCAACCATAACTACGAGCAGTACTTC	CASSYYVRLAPNHNYEQYF	TRBD2	NA	TRBJ2-7	TRBV6-2/TRBV6-3
TGTGCCAGCAGTTGGGGACAGGGCTCGGACACTGAAGCTTTCTTT	CASSWGQGSDTEAFF	TRBD1	NA	TRBJ1-1	TRBV12-3/TRBV12-4
TGTGCCAGCAGTTTAACCACAACAGGGGCGCGAAACTATGGCTACACCTTC	CASSLTTTGARNYGYTF	TRBD1	few	TRBJ1-2	TRBV27
TGTGCCAGCAGCCAAGCCCTGGGCGACTATGGCTACACCTTC	CASSQALGDYGYTF	NA	once	TRBJ1-2	TRBV3-1
TGCAGTGCTAGGAGACACAAAAACATTCAGTACTTC	CSARRHKNIQYF	NA	few	TRBJ2-4	TRBV20-1
TGTGCCAGCAGTTGGTCGGGCGAGACCCAGCATTTT	CASSWSGETQHF	NA	NA	TRBJ1-5	TRBV12-3/TRBV12-4
TGTGCCAGCAGCGTCGGCCGGGACACCGTTAACACTGAAGCTTTCTTT	CASSVGRDTVNTEAFF	NA	few	TRBJ1-1	TRBV9
TGTGCCAGCAGCCTCGGCCGGGGGGGTTACAATGAGCGGTTCTTC	CASSLGRGGYNERFF	TRBD2	NA	TRBJ2-1	TRBV7-6
TGTGCCAGCAGCGCTCGTGGCAGGGGGAACTACGAGCAGTACTTC	CASSARGRGNYEQYF	TRBD1	few	TRBJ2-7	TRBV6-6
TGCAGCGTTAAAGAGGCTTACGAGCAGTACTTC	CSVKEAYEQYF	NA	few	TRBJ2-7	TRBV29-1
TGTGCCAGCAGCTTAGTGTCAGAGACCTACAATGAGCAGTTCTTC	CASSLVSETYNEQFF	NA	NA	TRBJ2-1	TRBV7-2
TGTGCCAGCATATCCCGGGACAGGGAAGGCGAGCAGTACTTC	CASISRDREGEQYF	TRBD1	few	TRBJ2-7	TRBV6-6
TGCAGTGCTAGACAGGGGCCTCATAACACTGAAGCTTTCTTT	CSARQGPHNTEAFF	NA	NA	TRBJ1-1	TRBV20-1
TGTGCCAGCAGCCCCGTTGGGGAGGGGAAAAACATTCAGTACTTC	CASSPVGEGKNIQYF	TRBD2	NA	TRBJ2-4	TRBV7-2
TGTGCCAGCAGCCCCCGGGACAGGGGGTGGGGAACTGAAGGCGAGCAGTACTTC	CASSPRDRGWGTEGEQYF	TRBD1	NA	TRBJ2-7	TRBV3-1
TGTGCCAGCAGACCGACAGGGGGGCACAATGAGCAGTTCTTC	CASRPTGGHNEQFF	TRBD1	NA	TRBJ2-1	TRBV12-3/TRBV12-4